This TCR beta chain was captured by sequencing in a study of cytomegalovirus exposure and HLA in healthy donors. The CDR3 covers 14 residues. V was clipped by 6 bases and J by 2 bases, with 13 bases between them. Germline V lookup: CDR1 SGHTA, CDR2 FQGTGA. 60 Vbeta and 13 Jbeta primers were used in PCR. The table came from immunoSEQ multiplex PCR; TCRdb's copy has only in-frame clones and leaves some out. The sample contains around 100,000 clones, 80% to 85% of which appear only once. This TCR came from a man aged 25 to 45 in good health and CMV-seropositive. The gene calls are TRBV7-3 and TRBJ2-5, with D perhaps matching TRBD2 (5 bases). Sequencing input: PBMCs. The CDR3 here is CASREDLTQETQYF. The CDR3 DNA is TGTGCCAGCAGAGAGGACTTGACTCAAGAGACCCAGTACTTC.